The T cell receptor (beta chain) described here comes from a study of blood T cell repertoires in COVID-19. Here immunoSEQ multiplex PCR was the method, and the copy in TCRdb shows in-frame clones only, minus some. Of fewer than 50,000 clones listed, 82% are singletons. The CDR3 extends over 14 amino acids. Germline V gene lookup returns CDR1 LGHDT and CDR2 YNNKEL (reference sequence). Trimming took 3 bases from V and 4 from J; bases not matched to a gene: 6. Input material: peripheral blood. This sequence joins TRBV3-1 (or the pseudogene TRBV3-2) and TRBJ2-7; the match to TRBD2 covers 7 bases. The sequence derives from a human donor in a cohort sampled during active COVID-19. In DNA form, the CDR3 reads TGTGCCAGCAGCCAGGCGGGAGAAGGTTACGAGCAGTACTTC. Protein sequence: CASSQAGEGYEQYF.